One and the same sample provided the 3 T cell receptor beta chains below, sequenced in a study of T cells after yellow fever vaccination. TCRdb re-analysed the 5' RACE reads in MiXCR, keeping a single row per CDR3 protein. Of around 300,000 distinct CDR3 sequences in the sample, roughly 3.9% are singletons; the top ten hold 20% to 25%. Specimen: PBMCs, collected 5 days after the yellow fever booster vaccination. These TCRs come from a man in his late teens or twenties who received the YFV17D yellow fever vaccine.

This clonotype has at least ten counts. The chain uses TRBV4-1 and TRBJ1-2; D is possibly TRBD1 (5 bases). The CDR3 runs to 15 residues. Germline V gene data show CDR1 as MGHRA and CDR2 as YSYEKL. V dropped 0 bases and J dropped 7 bases, with 15 bases sitting between them. The CDR3 DNA sequence: TGCGCCAGCAGCCAAGAAGTCAGGGACTTCAGTGGCTACACCTTC. Its translation: CASSQEVRDFSGYTF.

This clonotype was observed a few times. J is TRBJ2-5 and V is TRBV27; TRBD2 matches 9 bases. V gave up 4 bases and J gave up 0 bases; unmatched junction bases: 15. The germline CDR1 and CDR2 sequences are MNHEY and SMNVEV (reference sequence). The CDR3 is made up of 19 amino acids. The CDR3 DNA is TGTGCCAGCAGTTGGCCCCGCTTTAGCGGGGGCCAGTACCAAGAGACCCAGTACTTC. It yields the protein CASSWPRFSGGQYQETQYF.

In its sample, this clonotype was seen a few times. The DNA of the CDR3 is TGCGCCAGCAGCCATAGCGGGATCCTCCCCTACGAGCAGTACTTC. Protein: CASSHSGILPYEQYF. V usage is TRBV5-1 and J usage is TRBJ2-7; 8 bases line up with TRBD2. Germline CDR1 SGHRS, CDR2 YFSETQ. The V segment lost 4 bases and the J segment 2 bases; nucleotides outside the gene matches: 8. The CDR3 spans 15 residues. Full variable domain (outside the CDR3, taken from reference TRBV5-1 and TRBJ2-7): KAGVTQTPRYLIKTRGQQVTLSCSPISGHRSVSWYQQTPGQGLQFLFEYFSETQRNKGNFPGRFSGRQFSNSRSEMNVSTLELGDSALYLCASSHSGILPYEQYFGPGTRLTVT.